The 10 T cell receptor beta chains below were found in one sample sequenced in a study of early T cells in non-severe SARS-CoV-2 infection. Via MiXCR, TCRdb re-called the 5' RACE reads, giving one row per CDR3 protein. Of under 60,000 distinct CDR3 sequences in the sample, about a tenth were seen once. Sequencing was carried out using whole blood. The origin of the receptors is an adult who was a healthcare worker with PCR-confirmed SARS-CoV-2 infection or an uninfected control (not recorded which).

This clonotype was observed a handful of times. The V and J genes are TRBV3-2 and TRBJ1-6. TRBV3-2 is a known pseudogene. The CDR3 spans 14 residues. CDR3 protein: CASSQDGGSSPLHF. The CDR3 DNA follows: TGTGCCAGCAGCCAAGACGGTGGTTCCTCACCCCTCCACTTT.

Comment on this clonotype: Because the CDR3 is missing its conserved closing phenylalanine or tryptophan, this is likely a read error. This chain joins TRBV6-4 and TRBJ1-2, with D unclear. Deletions cut 5 bases from V and 8 bases from J, with 9 bases between. Germline assignment: CDR1 MRHNA and CDR2 SNTAGT. This CDR3 is 11 amino acids long. The CDR3 region has the DNA TGTGCCAGCAGTTGGGGAAGGGGCTACACCTCC. Its protein product is CASSWGRGYTS.

This clonotype was seen a handful of times. CDR3 loop: CASSPELAGGTNIQYF. The CDR3 DNA sequence: TGCGCCAGCAGCCCTGAACTAGCGGGGGGTACTAACATTCAGTACTTC. The chain combines TRBV5-1 with TRBJ2-4, with 12 bases fitting TRBD2. This CDR3 region has 16 residues. V was pared by 4 bases and J by 7 bases, with 9 bases of the junction left unmatched. CDR1 and CDR2 (germline): SGHRS, YFSETQ.

This clonotype was recorded many times. This chain connects TRBV2 to TRBJ2-1; 12 bases line up with TRBD2. Germline loops: CDR1 SNHLY, CDR2 FYNNEI. The CDR3 has 14 amino acids. Trimming removed 6 bases from V and 8 bases from J; junction bases left unmatched: 5. This CDR3 reads CASRPGLAGHEQFF. CDR3 DNA: TGTGCCAGCAGGCCGGGACTAGCGGGTCATGAGCAGTTCTTC. Together with reference TRBV2 and TRBJ2-1, the CDR3 gives the full variable domain: EPEVTQTPSHQVTQMGQEVILRCVPISNHLYFYWYRQILGQKVEFLVSFYNNEISEKSEIFDDQFSVERPDGSNFTLKIRSTKLEDSAMYFCASRPGLAGHEQFFGPGTRLTVL.

Ten or more counts support this clonotype. This sequence joins TRBV7-9 and TRBJ2-1; 11 positions agree with TRBD2. The CDR3 consists of 16 residues. The V and J ends lost 2 bases and 5 bases, in that order; junction bases with no gene match: 5. Germline V gene data show CDR1 as SEHNR and CDR2 as FQNEAQ (reference sequence). CDR3 sequence: CASSLTRTSGHNEQFF. DNA of the CDR3: TGTGCCAGCAGCTTAACTAGGACTAGCGGGCACAATGAGCAGTTCTTC.

This rearrangement joins TRBV5-1 to TRBJ1-3; D not certain. In germline, CDR1 is SGHRS, CDR2 YFSETQ. V lost 0 bases and J lost 2, with 6 bases in between. This CDR3 spans 14 amino acids. The CDR3 DNA follows: TGCGCCAGCAGCTTGGGAGGGACTGGAAACACCATATATTTT. Amino acids: CASSLGGTGNTIYF.

The V and J genes are TRBV6-1 and TRBJ2-3; the D gene could be TRBD1 or TRBD2 (5 bases each). The V gene lost 6 bases and the J gene lost 8 bases, with 18 bases spanning the gap. The CDR3 totals 14 residues. Germline-derived CDR1 and CDR2 are MNHNS and SASEGT. The CDR3 is CASRTGTQEGTQYF. DNA for the CDR3: TGTGCCAGCAGAACCGGGACGCAGGAAGGTACGCAGTATTTT.

This clonotype was counted at least ten times. The chain couples TRBV7-9 to TRBJ1-2; D unclear. This CDR3 is 12 amino acids long. Per the germline V gene, CDR1 is SEHNR and CDR2 is FQNEAQ (reference sequence). V was trimmed by 2 bases and J by 0 bases, leaving 1 base between them. The CDR3 DNA reads as TGTGCCAGCAGCTTATCTAACTATGGCTACACCTTC. This encodes CASSLSNYGYTF. The complete variable domain, with remaining parts taken from reference TRBV7-9 and TRBJ1-2, reads DTGVSQNPRHKITKRGQNVTFRCDPISEHNRLYWYRQTLGQGPEFLTYFQNEAQLEKSRLLSDRFSAERPKGSFSTLEIQRTEQGDSAMYLCASSLSNYGYTFGSGTRLTVV.

The chain combines TRBV5-1 with TRBJ1-2, with unresolved D. Deletions cut 0 bases from V and 7 bases from J, with 10 bases between. This CDR3 has 13 residues. CDR1 and CDR2 (germline): SGHRS, YFSETQ. This CDR3 is CASSLDRLSGYTF. The DNA of the CDR3 is TGCGCCAGCAGCTTGGACAGACTCTCTGGCTACACCTTC.

This clonotype was counted many times. This chain links TRBV7-8 with TRBJ2-3; 12 nucleotides match TRBD2. Germline V gene lookup returns CDR1 SGHVS and CDR2 FQNEAQ. This CDR3 is 16 amino acids long. V shed 4 bases and J 0 bases; nucleotides not matched to a gene: 2. The CDR3 DNA reads as TGTGCCAGCAGCTCTAGCGGGGGGGGTAGCACAGATACGCAGTATTTT. This gives the protein CASSSSGGGSTDTQYF.